These T cell receptor beta chains were read from a single sample in a study of cytomegalovirus exposure and HLA in healthy donors. The protocol was immunoSEQ multiplex PCR, while the TCRdb copy is restricted to in-frame clones and leaves out a portion. The data show some 150,000 clones, 80% seen once. The specimen was PBMCs. The receptor set was obtained from a woman between 45 and 65 years old in good health and CMV-seropositive. The CDR3 runs from the conserved cysteine through the conserved F or W. D genes are given only for firm matches. Where a row states a size, it is once, few, many or the class of an expanded clone; other rows omit it.

abundance	j_gene	len	v_gene	d_gene	CDR3aa	CDR3nt
NA	TRBJ1-2	14	TRBV5-1	NA	CASSLVETGYGYTF	TGCGCCAGCAGCTTGGTGGAGACTGGCTATGGCTACACCTTC
NA	TRBJ1-4	13	TRBV29-1	NA	CSMCTGVDEKLFF	TGCAGCATGTGCACAGGTGTAGACGAAAAACTGTTTTTT
NA	TRBJ1-3	14	TRBV9	NA	CASRYSSSGNTIYF	TGTGCCAGCAGGTACAGCAGCTCTGGAAACACCATATATTTT
few	TRBJ2-3	17	TRBV7-3	TRBD2	CASSLQGPSGSTDTQYF	TGTGCCAGCAGCCTACAAGGGCCTAGCGGGAGCACAGATACGCAGTATTTT
NA	TRBJ2-7	15	TRBV7-9	TRBD1	CASSLEGTGAYEQYF	TGTGCCAGCAGCTTAGAAGGGACAGGGGCCTACGAGCAGTACTTC
NA	TRBJ1-6	16	TRBV27	NA	CASSSHRTTGNSPLHF	TGTGCCAGCAGTTCGCATCGGACAACGGGTAATTCACCCCTCCACTTT
NA	TRBJ2-2	16	TRBV28	TRBD2	CASSLYLAGDTGELFF	TGTGCCAGCAGTTTATATCTAGCGGGAGACACCGGGGAGCTGTTTTTT
NA	TRBJ1-1	13	TRBV30	NA	CAWSRDPRGRAFF	TGTGCCTGGAGTCGAGACCCCAGGGGAAGGGCTTTCTTT
NA	TRBJ1-2	16	TRBV19	TRBD1	CASSRSGGPANYGYTF	TGTGCCAGTAGTAGGTCAGGGGGTCCAGCTAACTATGGCTACACCTTC
once	TRBJ2-3	14	TRBV2	NA	CASRQFDSTDTQYF	TGTGCCAGCAGACAGTTTGATAGCACAGATACGCAGTATTTT